This passage covers 25 T cell receptor beta chains from one sample sequenced in a study of T cell responses to AZD1222 COVID-19 vaccine. Method: immunoSEQ multiplex PCR; TCRdb's copy keeps in-frame clones and lacks some. The table includes approximately 210,000 clones, roughly nine tenths detected once. The sample consisted of peripheral blood, taken 28 days after the second AZD1222 dose. Source of these receptors: an adult who received the AZD1222 COVID-19 vaccine.

The rearrangement joins TRBV11-2 to TRBJ2-1, with a possible D match to TRBD2 (6 bases). CDR3 length: 19 amino acids. Between the trimmed V and J ends, which lost 5 bases and 9 bases, there was a span of 32 bases. Germline V CDR1 and CDR2: SGHAT, FQNNGV. The CDR3 reads CASSRRAKTGTAEGPEQFF. CDR3 bases: TGTGCCAGCAGCCGACGGGCCAAAACCGGGACTGCAGAAGGTCCTGAGCAGTTCTTC.

The genes are TRBV7-3 and TRBJ2-7; 8 bases map to TRBD2. Germline V CDR1 and CDR2: SGHTA, FQGTGA. With V trimmed by 2 bases and J by 1 base, 4 bases remained unmatched. CDR3 length equals 15 residues. The CDR3 sequence: CASSLWPGGSYEQYF. Here the CDR3 DNA reads TGTGCCAGCAGCTTATGGCCGGGAGGGTCCTACGAGCAGTACTTC.

The rearrangement links TRBV6-1 to TRBJ2-3, with 7 bases aligning to TRBD1. The trim removed 3 bases at V and 6 bases at J, leaving 12 bases unmatched. Germline CDR1 MNHNS, CDR2 SASEGT. This CDR3 contains 16 residues. For the CDR3, the DNA is TGTGCCAGCAGTGAGAGCTTGGCACAGGGGCCCGATACGCAGTATTTT. Translated: CASSESLAQGPDTQYF.

The chain couples TRBV2 to TRBJ1-1; D is undetermined. Trimming took 6 bases from V and 6 from J, leaving 5 bases between them. The CDR3 contains 10 residues. Germline assignment: CDR1 SNHLY and CDR2 FYNNEI. The CDR3 loop reads CASSSPEAFF. As DNA, the CDR3 is TGTGCCAGCAGCTCCCCTGAAGCTTTCTTT.

This clone has just one count. The chain uses TRBV14 and TRBJ2-1; maybe TRBD2 (6 bases). The V and J ends lost 7 bases and 4 bases respectively, with 23 bases between them. The CDR3 contains 17 residues. Germline values: CDR1 SGHDN, CDR2 FVKESK. The CDR3 coding sequence is TGTGCCAGCAACCCCGGGCGGGATCTACGGAGATACAATGAGCAGTTCTTC. Its protein is CASNPGRDLRRYNEQFF. Supplemented by reference TRBV14 and TRBJ2-1, the full variable domain reads EAGVTQFPSHSVIEKGQTVTLRCDPISGHDNLYWYRRVMGKEIKFLLHFVKESKQDESGMPNNRFLAERTGGTYSTLKVQPAELEDSGVYFCASNPGRDLRRYNEQFFGPGTRLTVL.

In nucleotides, the CDR3 is TGCGCCAGCAGCCAAACACGGGGGGGTACGCAGTATTTT. This gives the protein CASSQTRGGTQYF. The V call is TRBV4-1, the J call TRBJ2-3; 8 bases line up with TRBD2. Trimming took 2 bases from V and 8 from J; bases not matched to a gene: 3. The V gene's germline CDR1 is MGHRA and CDR2 YSYEKL. The CDR3 is made up of 13 amino acids.

J is TRBJ1-2 and V is TRBV5-4; no firm D call. The ends were cut back, 4 bases at V and 8 bases at J, with 18 bases in the middle. CDR3 length: 14 amino acids. Per the germline V gene, CDR1 is SGHNT and CDR2 is YYREEE (reference sequence). CDR3 sequence: CASSPSAAGDGYTF. In DNA form, the CDR3 reads TGTGCCAGCAGCCCCAGCGCAGCCGGCGACGGCTACACCTTC.

J is TRBJ2-2 and V is TRBV4-2; unclear D gene. The CDR3 has 15 residues. The germline V gene encodes CDR1 LGHNA and CDR2 YNFKEQ. V gave up 0 bases and J gave up 4 bases, with 9 bases separating them. The CDR3 DNA follows: TGTGCCAGCAGCCAAGAAGTCAGAAGCACCGGGGAGCTGTTTTTT. Translated, it gives CASSQEVRSTGELFF.

V is TRBV6-5 and J is TRBJ1-2; D ambiguous. Germline CDR1 is MNHEY and CDR2 is SVGAGI. CDR3 size: 16 residues. V lost 0 bases, J lost 4 bases, and 15 bases lay in between. The CDR3 is CASSYSTLARGYGYTF. CDR3 coding DNA: TGTGCCAGCAGTTACTCGACATTAGCGCGGGGCTATGGCTACACCTTC.

This rearrangement joins TRBV7-9 to TRBJ2-7, with D perhaps TRBD1 or TRBD2 (5 bases each). The CDR3 contains 16 residues. Per germline, CDR1 SEHNR and CDR2 FQNEAQ (reference sequence). V dropped 0 bases and J dropped 5 bases, with 17 bases sitting between them. In nucleotides, the CDR3 is TGTGCCAGCAGCTTAGCGCTGGGGCCCTTGAGGGACGAGCAGTACTTC. Its translation: CASSLALGPLRDEQYF.

V usage is TRBV29-1 and J usage is TRBJ1-5, with D tentatively TRBD1 (6 bases). V lost 7 bases and J lost 3, with 10 bases in between. CDR3 length equals 12 residues. Germline-derived CDR1 and CDR2 are SQVTM and ANQGSEA. The CDR3 nucleotides read TGCAGCGCTGGACAGCTCAATCAGCCCCAGCATTTT. Its translation is CSAGQLNQPQHF.

CDR3 DNA sequence: TGTGCCAGCAGCCATAGACTAGCGGGAGATCCCTACGAGCAGTACTTC. Its translation: CASSHRLAGDPYEQYF. The rearrangement links TRBV4-2 to TRBJ2-7; 12 positions agree with TRBD2. The V gene end was trimmed by 3 bases and the J gene end by 2 bases; junction bases not matched to a gene: 5. This CDR3 region has 16 residues. Germline values: CDR1 LGHNA, CDR2 YNFKEQ.

The genes are TRBV5-1 and TRBJ1-1; D gene unclear. Germline assignment: CDR1 SGHRS and CDR2 YFSETQ. V was trimmed by 0 bases and J by 2 bases, leaving 5 bases between them. The CDR3 extends over 13 amino acids. The CDR3 bases are TGCGCCAGCAGCTTGGAGGTTAACACTGAAGCTTTCTTT. Protein sequence: CASSLEVNTEAFF.

The chain carries TRBV10-1 and TRBJ1-1; D call uncertain. Germline CDR1 is WNHNN and CDR2 is SYGVQD (reference sequence). The CDR3 is 14 residues long. V was shortened by 2 bases and J by 4 bases, with 11 bases between the two germline ends. In nucleotides, the CDR3 is TGCGCCAGCAGTGAGGTGAGGTCCCCCACTGAAGCTTTCTTT. This codes for CASSEVRSPTEAFF.

This sequence joins TRBV5-4 and TRBJ2-1; no definite D call. Trimming cost V 0 bases and J 8 bases, with 12 bases left between them. CDR1 and CDR2 from the germline V gene are SGHNT and YYREEE (reference sequence). The CDR3 totals 14 residues. The CDR3 is CASSLVGGYDEQFF. The CDR3 DNA follows: TGTGCCAGCAGCTTGGTCGGCGGATATGATGAGCAGTTCTTC.

The chain combines TRBV3-1 (or the pseudogene TRBV3-2) with TRBJ2-6; D is unresolved. The length of the CDR3 is 16 residues. V was trimmed by 4 bases and J by 0 bases, leaving 10 bases between them. From germline, CDR1 is LGHDT and CDR2 YNNKEL (reference sequence). The CDR3 here is CASSRYGLSGANVLTF. CDR3 in DNA: TGTGCCAGCAGCCGATACGGTCTCTCTGGGGCCAACGTCCTGACTTTC.

The CDR3 DNA reads TGTGCCAGCTCACCCAGGGGGGGGCCTGGGGATGAGCAGTTCTTC. Translation: CASSPRGGPGDEQFF. J is TRBJ2-1 and V is TRBV18; D may match TRBD1 or TRBD2 (7 bases each). Deletions cut 3 bases from V and 8 bases from J, with 17 bases between. This CDR3 is built from 15 residues. Germline V CDR1 and CDR2: KGHSH, LQKENI.

The gene calls are TRBV7-8 and TRBJ2-1; D is unresolved. CDR1 and CDR2 (germline): SGHVS, FQNEAQ. Deletions cut 0 bases from V and 0 bases from J, with 9 bases between. The CDR3 is 16 amino acids. The CDR3 region has the DNA TGTGCCAGCAGCTTAGCAGCGCCTAGCTCCTACAATGAGCAGTTCTTC. Residues: CASSLAAPSSYNEQFF.

The chain couples TRBV21-1 to TRBJ2-1. TRBV21-1 is a listed pseudogene. This CDR3 region has 14 residues. The CDR3 spells CAIPGHPPYNEQFF. The CDR3 DNA reads TGTGCCATCCCGGGCCACCCACCCTACAATGAGCAGTTCTTC.

This sequence joins TRBV7-2 and TRBJ2-7, with TRBD2 matching over 11 bases. V lost 2 bases to trimming and J lost 6 bases; unmatched junction nucleotides: 9. Germline V gene sequence: CDR1 SGHTA, CDR2 FQGNSA. CDR3 length equals 16 residues. This CDR3 reads CASSLRPGTSGVEQYF. CDR3 coding DNA: TGTGCCAGCAGCTTACGTCCCGGGACTAGCGGAGTCGAGCAGTACTTC.

There are a few counts of this clone. This chain uses TRBV15 with TRBJ1-2; 8 positions agree with TRBD1. V lost 6 bases and J lost 7; bases outside the gene matches: 7. The CDR3 length is 13 residues. Per the germline V gene, CDR1 is LNHNV and CDR2 is YYDKDF (reference sequence). The CDR3 loop is CATSSRTGSGYTF. CDR3 nucleotides: TGTGCCACCAGTTCAAGGACAGGGAGTGGCTACACCTTC. The full variable domain, its missing parts supplied by reference TRBV15 and TRBJ1-2, is DAMVIQNPRYQVTQFGKPVTLSCSQTLNHNVMYWYQQKSSQAPKLLFHYYDKDFNNEADTPDNFQSRRPNTSFCFLDIRSPGLGDTAMYLCATSSRTGSGYTFGSGTRLTVV.

This clone was detected only a few times. This rearrangement joins TRBV28 to TRBJ2-4; D may correspond to TRBD1 or TRBD2 (5 bases each). The V gene's germline CDR1 is MDHEN and CDR2 SYDVKM. This CDR3 contains 17 residues. The V and J ends lost 4 bases and 0 bases respectively, with 16 bases between them. The CDR3 nucleotides read TGTGCCAGCAGTTCCGGCCGGGACCGGGAAGCCAAAAACATTCAGTACTTC. This codes for CASSSGRDREAKNIQYF.

The chain uses TRBV18 and TRBJ2-1; 7 bases map to TRBD2. The CDR3 totals 13 residues. The germline gives CDR1 KGHSH, CDR2 LQKENI. Losses at the gene ends were 3 bases for V and 5 bases for J; bases not matched to a gene: 1. In DNA form, the CDR3 reads TGTGCCAGCTCACCCGGGAGGCACAATGAGCAGTTCTTC. Translating it yields CASSPGRHNEQFF.

The chain carries TRBV7-9 and TRBJ2-7; 7 nucleotides match TRBD1. This CDR3 is built from 14 residues. After removal of 5 bases from V and 2 bases from J, the junction contained 6 bases not matched to a gene. Germline CDR1 reads SEHNR; CDR2 reads FQNEAQ (reference sequence). The CDR3 reads CASSPRDRAYEQYF. CDR3 DNA: TGTGCCAGCAGCCCCCGGGACAGAGCCTACGAGCAGTACTTC.

The chain uses TRBV16 and TRBJ2-3; TRBD2 aligns across 8 bases. CDR1 and CDR2 from the germline V gene are KGHSY and FQNENV. The CDR3 has 15 residues. V shed 4 bases and J 2 bases; nucleotides not matched to a gene: 5. CDR3 loop: CASSLTSGHTDTQYF. CDR3 in DNA: TGTGCCAGCAGCCTCACTAGCGGCCACACAGATACGCAGTATTTT.